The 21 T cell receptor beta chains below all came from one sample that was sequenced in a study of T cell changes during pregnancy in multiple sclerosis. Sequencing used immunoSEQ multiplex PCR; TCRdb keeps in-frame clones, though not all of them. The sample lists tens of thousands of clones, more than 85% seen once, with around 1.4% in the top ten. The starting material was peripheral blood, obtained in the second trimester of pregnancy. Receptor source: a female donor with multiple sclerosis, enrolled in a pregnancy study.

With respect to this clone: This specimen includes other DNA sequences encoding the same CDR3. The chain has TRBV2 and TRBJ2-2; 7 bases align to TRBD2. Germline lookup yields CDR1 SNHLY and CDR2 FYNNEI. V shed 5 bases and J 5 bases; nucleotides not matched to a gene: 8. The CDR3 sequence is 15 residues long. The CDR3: CASSRRGRGTGELFF. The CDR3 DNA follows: TGTGCCAGCAGTCGCCGAGGGAGGGGAACCGGGGAGCTGTTTTTT.

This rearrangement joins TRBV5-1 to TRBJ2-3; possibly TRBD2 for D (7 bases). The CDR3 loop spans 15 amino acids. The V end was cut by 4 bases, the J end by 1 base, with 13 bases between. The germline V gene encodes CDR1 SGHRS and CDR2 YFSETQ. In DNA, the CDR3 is TGCGCCAGCAGCCGGGGGGACACAGGCACAGATACGCAGTATTTT. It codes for CASSRGDTGTDTQYF.

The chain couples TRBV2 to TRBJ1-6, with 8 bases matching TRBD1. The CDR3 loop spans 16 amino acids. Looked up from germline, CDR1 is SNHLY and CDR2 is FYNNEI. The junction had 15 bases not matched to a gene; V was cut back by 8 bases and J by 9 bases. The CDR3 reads CASRDRRSVVGSPLHF. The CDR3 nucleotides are TGTGCCAGCCGGGACAGGAGGTCGGTAGTCGGTTCACCCCTCCACTTT.

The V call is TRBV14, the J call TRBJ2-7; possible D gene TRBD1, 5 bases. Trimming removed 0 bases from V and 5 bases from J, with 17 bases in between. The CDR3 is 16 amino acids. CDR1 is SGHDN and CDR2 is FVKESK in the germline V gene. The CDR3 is CASSQDISTTDNEQYF. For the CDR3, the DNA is TGTGCCAGCAGCCAAGATATTTCGACGACAGATAACGAGCAGTACTTC.

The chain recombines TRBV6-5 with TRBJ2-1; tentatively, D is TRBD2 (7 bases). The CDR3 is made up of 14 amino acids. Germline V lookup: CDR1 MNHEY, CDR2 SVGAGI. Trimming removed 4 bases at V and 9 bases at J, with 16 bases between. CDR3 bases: TGTGCCAGCAGTTCTCGGGGGGCCCACAGTGAGCAGTTCTTC. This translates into CASSSRGAHSEQFF.

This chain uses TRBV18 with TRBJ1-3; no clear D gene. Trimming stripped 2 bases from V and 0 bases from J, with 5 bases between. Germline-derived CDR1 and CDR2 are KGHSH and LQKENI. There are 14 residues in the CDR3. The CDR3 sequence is CASSPDTSGNTIYF. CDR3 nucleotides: TGTGCCAGCTCACCAGACACCTCTGGAAACACCATATATTTT.

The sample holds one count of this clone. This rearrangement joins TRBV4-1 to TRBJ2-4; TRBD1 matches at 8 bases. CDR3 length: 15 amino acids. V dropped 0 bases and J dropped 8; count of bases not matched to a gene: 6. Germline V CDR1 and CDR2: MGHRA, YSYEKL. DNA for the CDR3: TGCGCCAGCAGCCAAGACCGGACAGGGCTAGACATTCAGTACTTC. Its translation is CASSQDRTGLDIQYF.

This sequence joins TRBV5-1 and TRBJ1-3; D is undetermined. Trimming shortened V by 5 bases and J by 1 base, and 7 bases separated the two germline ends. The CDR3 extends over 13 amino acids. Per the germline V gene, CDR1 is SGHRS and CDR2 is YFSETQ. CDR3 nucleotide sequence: TGCGCCAGCAGAGAGGGTTCTGGAAACACCATATATTTT. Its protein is CASREGSGNTIYF.

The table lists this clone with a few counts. The CDR3 coding sequence is TGTGCCAGTCATAGCGGGAGGGCCCCCGAGCAGTACTTC. It specifies CASHSGRAPEQYF. V and J are TRBV2 and TRBJ2-7; TRBD2 agrees at 11 bases. Germline V gene data show CDR1 as SNHLY and CDR2 as FYNNEI. V was clipped by 9 bases and J by 6 bases; unmatched bases: 7. CDR3 length: 13 residues.

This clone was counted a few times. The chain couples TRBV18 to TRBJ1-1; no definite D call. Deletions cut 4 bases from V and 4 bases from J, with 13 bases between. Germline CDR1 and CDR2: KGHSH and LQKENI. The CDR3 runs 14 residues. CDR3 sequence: CASSQQRSATEAFF. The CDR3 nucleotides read TGTGCCAGCTCACAACAGAGATCAGCCACTGAAGCTTTCTTT.

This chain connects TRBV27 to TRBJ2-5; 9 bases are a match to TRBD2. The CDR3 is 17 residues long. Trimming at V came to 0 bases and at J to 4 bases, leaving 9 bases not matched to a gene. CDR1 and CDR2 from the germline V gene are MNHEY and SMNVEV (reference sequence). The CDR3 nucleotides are TGTGCCAGCAGTTTATCAGGCGGGAGGGCCGTTGGAGAGACCCAGTACTTC. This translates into CASSLSGGRAVGETQYF.

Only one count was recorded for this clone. In DNA, the CDR3 is TGTGCCAGTAGTATCGGTCTAGCGGGAGACGGCGAGCAGTACTTC. Translating gives CASSIGLAGDGEQYF. The rearrangement links TRBV19 to TRBJ2-7, with TRBD2 matching over 10 bases. Trimming removed 3 bases from V and 6 bases from J; junction bases left unmatched: 8. Germline CDR1 LNHDA, CDR2 SQIVND (reference sequence). The CDR3 loop spans 15 amino acids.

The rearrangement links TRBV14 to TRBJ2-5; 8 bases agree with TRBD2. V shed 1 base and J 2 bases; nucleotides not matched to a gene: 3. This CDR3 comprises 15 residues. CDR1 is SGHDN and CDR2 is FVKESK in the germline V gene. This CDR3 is CASSQGLATQETQYF. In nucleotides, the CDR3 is TGTGCCAGCAGCCAAGGACTAGCGACTCAAGAGACCCAGTACTTC.

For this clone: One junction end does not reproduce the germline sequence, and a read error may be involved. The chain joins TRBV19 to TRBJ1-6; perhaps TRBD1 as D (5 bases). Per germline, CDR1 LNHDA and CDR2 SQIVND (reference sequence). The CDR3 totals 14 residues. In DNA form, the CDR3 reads TGTGCTAGTAGTTCTCAGGGCAAGAATTCACCCCTCCACTTT. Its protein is CASSSQGKNSPLHF. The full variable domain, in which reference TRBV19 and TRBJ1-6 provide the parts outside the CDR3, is DGGITQSPKYLFRKEGQNVTLSCEQNLNHDAMYWYRQDPGQGLRLIYYSQIVNDFQKGDIAEGYSVSREKKESFPLTVTSAQKNPTAFYLCASSSQGKNSPLHFGNGTRLTVT.

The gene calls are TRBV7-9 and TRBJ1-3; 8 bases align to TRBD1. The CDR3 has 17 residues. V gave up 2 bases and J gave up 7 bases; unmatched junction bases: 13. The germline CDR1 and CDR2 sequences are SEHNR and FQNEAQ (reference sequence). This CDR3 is CASSLTPLGQGRNTIYF. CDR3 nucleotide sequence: TGTGCCAGCAGCTTAACCCCCCTTGGACAGGGAAGGAACACCATATATTTT.

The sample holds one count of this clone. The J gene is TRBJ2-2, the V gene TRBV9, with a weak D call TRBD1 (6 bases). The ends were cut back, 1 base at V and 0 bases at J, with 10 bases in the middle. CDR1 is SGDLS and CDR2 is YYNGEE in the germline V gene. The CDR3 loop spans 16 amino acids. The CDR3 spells CASSVRGHPNTGELFF. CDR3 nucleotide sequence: TGTGCCAGCAGCGTAAGGGGACACCCGAACACCGGGGAGCTGTTTTTT.

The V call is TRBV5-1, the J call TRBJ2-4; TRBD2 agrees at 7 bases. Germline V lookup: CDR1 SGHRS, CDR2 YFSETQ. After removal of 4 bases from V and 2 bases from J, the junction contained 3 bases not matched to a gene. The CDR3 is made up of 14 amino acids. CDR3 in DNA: TGCGCCAGCAGCAACGGGGGGTCCAAAAACATTCAGTACTTC. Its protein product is CASSNGGSKNIQYF.

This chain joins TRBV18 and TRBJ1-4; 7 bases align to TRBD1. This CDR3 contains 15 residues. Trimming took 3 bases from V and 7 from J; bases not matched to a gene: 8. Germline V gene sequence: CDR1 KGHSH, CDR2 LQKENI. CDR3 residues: CASSPPGQSFEKLFF. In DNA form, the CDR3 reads TGTGCCAGCTCACCCCCGGGACAGAGCTTTGAAAAACTGTTTTTT.

The CDR3: CASSYVRDGSGYTF. As DNA, the CDR3 is TGTGCCAGCAGTTACGTCAGGGATGGTAGTGGCTACACCTTC. The J gene is TRBJ1-2, the V gene TRBV6-5; tentatively, D is TRBD1 (5 bases). V lost 2 bases, J lost 7 bases, and 14 bases lay in between. CDR1 is MNHEY, CDR2 SVGAGI, per germline. The CDR3 totals 14 residues.

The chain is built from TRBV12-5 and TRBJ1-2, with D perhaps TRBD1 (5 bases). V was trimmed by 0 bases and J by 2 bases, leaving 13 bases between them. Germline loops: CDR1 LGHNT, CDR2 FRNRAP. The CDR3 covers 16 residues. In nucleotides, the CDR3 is TGTGCTAGTGGTTTGGTAAATGGGCAGGGCAACTATGGCTACACCTTC. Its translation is CASGLVNGQGNYGYTF.

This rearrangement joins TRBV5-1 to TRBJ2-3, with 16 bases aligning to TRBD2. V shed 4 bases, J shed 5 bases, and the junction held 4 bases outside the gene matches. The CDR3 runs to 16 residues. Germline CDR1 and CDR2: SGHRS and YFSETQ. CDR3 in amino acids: CASSTGTSGGGDTQYF. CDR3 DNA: TGCGCCAGCAGCACCGGGACTAGCGGGGGGGGAGATACGCAGTATTTT.